Detailed here is one T cell receptor (beta chain). Its cognate antigen has yet to be identified. Within one base of it there is no much larger clone, and no base qualities were kept. Whole blood was collected in K2EDTA tubes by collaborating institutions according to the institutions' own protocols. For TCRbeta analysis, collaborators shipped samples in one of three forms: frozen whole blood, isolated PBMCs, or DNA extracted from either of those sample types. TCRbeta CDR3 regions were amplified from genomic DNA using the immunoSEQ Assay, a bias-controlled multiplex PCR. From the authors' description of their analysis: The number of nucleated cells in each sample was estimated from the amplification of reference gene primers within the assay. To quantify the absolute abundance of each unique TCRbeta CDR3 rearrangement, sequence reads were collapsed and filtered. Productive Simpson clonality was computed per sample as the square root of Simpson's diversity index over productive rearrangements. In its TCRdb copy, this immuneACCESS table keeps in-frame sequences only and misses some clones. Where compared with another copy, unresolved V genes explain less than half of these, and the others have no known cause. V and J calls and clone size are as listed in that table; D and trimming were resolved from the DNA. Within this sample are 90,000 to 100,000 clones, with around 75% of them counted one time only. The ten biggest clones cover 24% of the sample.

V is pared back by 0 bases and J by 4 bases, with 18 bases lying between the germline termini. The CDR3 has 18 amino acids, counting the end cysteine and phenylalanine. CDR3 DNA is the only sequence kept; it has 54 bases, read in frame from the first base. CDR1 and CDR2, per the germline V gene, are MDHEN and SYDVKM. This sample is part of a study of blood T cell repertoires in COVID-19 (dated by TCRdb to 2019 to 2021). About the study as a whole: The collaborator samples originated in the United States, Italy and Spain and spanned the acute and convalescent phases of COVID-19. The repertoires were released in a freely available public database intended as a resource for research on the immune response to SARS-CoV-2. Where available, HLA class I and class II types were taken from metadata supplied by the sample provider and were not determined by assay-based typing. The samples were drawn from two sources: the first 160 participants of the ongoing ImmuneRACE study, and 1,000 to 1,500 subjects contributed by 6 global collaborators. The material from the prospective study consisted of cDNA or gDNA derived from T cells, B-cell-depleted T cells, or PBMCs. Sample metadata almost always included a de-identified subject ID, COVID-19 status, age in years and sex. Subjects who had been exposed to COVID-19, were actively infected with it, or had recovered from it provided the deeply sampled blood TCRbeta repertoires that made up the dataset.

Paper-wide results and their limitations: The quantity of clinical and demographic metadata differed by source and by participant and was supplied without curation.

The receptor's source is a man aged 70 or older with acute or convalescent COVID-19. Specimen: peripheral blood. The chain was built from TRBV28 and TRBJ2-2; D gene: possibly TRBD2, on 6 matching bases. The encoded CDR3 is CASSLWDYRLVGTGELFF. At the DNA level, the sequence is TGTGCCAGCAGTTTATGGGACTACCGTCTTGTGGGCACCGGGGAGCTGTTTTTT.